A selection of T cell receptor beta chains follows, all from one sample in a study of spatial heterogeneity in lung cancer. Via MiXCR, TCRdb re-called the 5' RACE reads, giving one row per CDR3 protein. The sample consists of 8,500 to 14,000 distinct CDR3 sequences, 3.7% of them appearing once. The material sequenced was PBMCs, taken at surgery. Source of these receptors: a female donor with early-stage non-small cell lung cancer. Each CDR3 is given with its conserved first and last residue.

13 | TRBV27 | CASSGTRIAPLHF
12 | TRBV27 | CASRDRFYEQYF
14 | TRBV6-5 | CASKPGQLGDTQYF
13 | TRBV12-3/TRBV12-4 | CASSLVKQSEAFF
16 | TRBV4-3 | CASSHVGRSGANVLTF
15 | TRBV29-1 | CSVVRPSISNTEAFF
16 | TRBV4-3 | CASSQGTGLANEKLFF
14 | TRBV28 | CASSWGTGNQPQHF
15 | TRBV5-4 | CASRSGLAGLNEQFF
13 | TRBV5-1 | CASSPGQNYGYTF
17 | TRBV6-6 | CASRGLGVQKANYGYTF
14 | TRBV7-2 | CASSAVGGREKLFF
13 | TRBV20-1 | CSAFGGLQETQYF
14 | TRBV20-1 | CSARVLANQETQYF
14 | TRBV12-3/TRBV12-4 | CASSPRPPTGLLTF
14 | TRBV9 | CASSVVDGDYEQYF